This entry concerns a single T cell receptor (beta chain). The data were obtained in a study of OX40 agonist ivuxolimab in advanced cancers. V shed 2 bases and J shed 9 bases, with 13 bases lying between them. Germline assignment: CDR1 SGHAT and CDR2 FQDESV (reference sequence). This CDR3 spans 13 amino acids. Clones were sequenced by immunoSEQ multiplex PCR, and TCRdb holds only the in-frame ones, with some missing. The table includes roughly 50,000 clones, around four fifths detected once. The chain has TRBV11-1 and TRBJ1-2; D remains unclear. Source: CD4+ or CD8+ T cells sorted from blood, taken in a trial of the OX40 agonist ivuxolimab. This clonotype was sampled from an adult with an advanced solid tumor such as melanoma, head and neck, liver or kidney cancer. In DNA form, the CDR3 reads TGTGCCAGCAGCTTAAACCTCGTAGCAAGCTACACCTTC. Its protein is CASSLNLVASYTF.